This paragraph covers one T cell receptor beta chain sequence. Its target is unknown. The sample comes from a study of T cell responses to AZD1222 COVID-19 vaccine. Study observations and caveats: Females outnumbered males among donors, who were mostly white British; clonal diversity was possibly underestimated. Baseline antibody screening turned up just 6 or 7 seropositive AZD1222 recipients. Spike-specific TCR breadth and depth were elevated following two AZD1222 doses. Spike as a whole was targeted by vaccine-associated CD4 TCRs, dominant at 160-218 and 743-854.

V was clipped by 0 bases and J by 10 bases; unmatched bases: 19. The V gene's germline CDR1 is SGHAT and CDR2 FQNNGV. This CDR3 spans 18 amino acids. This table comes from immunoSEQ multiplex PCR, and its TCRdb copy is limited to in-frame clones, with some not included. Found here are 170,000 or so clones, 85% to 95% of them singletons; the top ten hold around 0.9%. The material sequenced was peripheral blood, taken on day 0 of AZD1222 vaccination. This chain connects TRBV11-2 to TRBJ2-3; 7 nucleotides align to TRBD2. This sequence originates from an adult in good health. The CDR3 DNA reads as TGTGCCAGCAGCTTAGATGCGGGTTGGGGGGGTTCGACCCTCTCGCAGTATTTT. It specifies CASSLDAGWGGSTLSQYF.